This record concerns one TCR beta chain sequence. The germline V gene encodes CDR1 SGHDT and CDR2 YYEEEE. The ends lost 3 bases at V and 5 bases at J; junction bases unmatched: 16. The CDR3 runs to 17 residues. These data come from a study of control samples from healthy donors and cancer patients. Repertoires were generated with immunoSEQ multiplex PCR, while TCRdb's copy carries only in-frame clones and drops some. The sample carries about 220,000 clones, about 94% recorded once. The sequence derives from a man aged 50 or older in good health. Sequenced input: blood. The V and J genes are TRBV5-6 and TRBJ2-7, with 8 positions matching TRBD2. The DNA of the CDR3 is TGTGCCAGCAGCTGGCTCCCCTCCAGCGGGGGATTCGACGAGCAGTACTTC. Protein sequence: CASSWLPSSGGFDEQYF.